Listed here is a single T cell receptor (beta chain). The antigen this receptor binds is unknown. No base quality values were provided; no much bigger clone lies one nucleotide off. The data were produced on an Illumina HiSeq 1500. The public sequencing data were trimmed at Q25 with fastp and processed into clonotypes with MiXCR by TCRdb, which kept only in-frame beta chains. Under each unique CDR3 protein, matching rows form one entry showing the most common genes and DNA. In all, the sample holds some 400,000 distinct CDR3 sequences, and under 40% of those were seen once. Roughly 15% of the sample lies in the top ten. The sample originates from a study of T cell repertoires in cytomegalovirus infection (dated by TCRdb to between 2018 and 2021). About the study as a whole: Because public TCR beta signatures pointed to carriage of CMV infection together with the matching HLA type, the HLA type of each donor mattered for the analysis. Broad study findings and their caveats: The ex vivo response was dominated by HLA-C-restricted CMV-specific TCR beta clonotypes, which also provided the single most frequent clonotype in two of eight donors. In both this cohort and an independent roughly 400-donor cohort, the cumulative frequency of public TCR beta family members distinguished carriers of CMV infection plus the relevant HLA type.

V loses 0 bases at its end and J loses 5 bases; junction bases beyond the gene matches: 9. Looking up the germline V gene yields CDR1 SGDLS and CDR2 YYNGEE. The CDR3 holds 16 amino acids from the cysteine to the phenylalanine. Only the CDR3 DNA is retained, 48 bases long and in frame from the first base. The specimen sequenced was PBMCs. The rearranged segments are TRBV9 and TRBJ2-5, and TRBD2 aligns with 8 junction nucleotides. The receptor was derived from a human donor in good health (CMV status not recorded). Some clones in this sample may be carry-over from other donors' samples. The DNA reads TGTGCCAGCAGCGTAGCCGGACTAGCATTCGGGGAGACCCAGTACTTC. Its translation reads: CASSVAGLAFGETQYF.